This T cell receptor (beta chain) was documented in a study of shared clonotypes between healthy human individuals. Whole-study context: Participating donors consisted of two women and three men aged 18 to 49. Each donor's CD8 memory used one plate, CD8 naive two, each CD4 subset three.

The V and J ends lost 5 bases and 4 bases respectively, with 14 bases between them. Germline lookup yields CDR1 MNHEY and CDR2 SMNVEV (reference sequence). The CDR3 extends over 14 amino acids. Naive CD8 cells were CD45RO-negative, positively selected for CCR7, excluding terminally differentiated effector memory CD45RA+ cells. Some 30,000 T cell genomes, or roughly 200 ng DNA, went into the sorted-subset replicate PCRs. The data were produced by immunoSEQ multiplex PCR, yet TCRdb's version contains in-frame clones alone and is incomplete. This sample has around 1,900,000 clones, with over 85% found just once. Notes on the study in general: Rarefaction exposed incomplete sorted-subset sequencing despite large depth.

As regards this clone: What it binds is not known.

This TCR came from a man younger than 35 in good health. Some clones in this sample may be carry-over from other donors' samples. Sequenced input: naive CD8+ T cells from PBMCs. The genes are TRBV27 and TRBJ1-1; TRBD1 might be the D (6 bases). The CDR3 reads CASSIYRVGTEAFF. The DNA for the CDR3 is TGTGCCAGCAGTATTTACAGGGTGGGCACTGAAGCTTTCTTT.